This T cell receptor (beta chain) was identified in a study of T-cell reconstitution after alpha-beta-depleted transplantation in children. Preparation of the TCRbeta library involved a method that used unique molecular identifiers. TCRdb ran MiXCR on the PCR reads and lists one entry per CDR3 protein. The sample has more than 250,000 distinct CDR3 sequences, 9.9% seen once. This clonotype occurred a few times. The germline V gene has CDR1 SEHNR and CDR2 FQNEAQ (reference sequence). The CDR3 is 16 amino acids. V shed 5 bases and J shed 4 bases, with 20 bases lying between them. The chain has TRBV7-9 and TRBJ1-1, with a weak D call TRBD1 (5 bases). The clonotype originates from a human donor who donated a stem cell graft to a child with SCID. This sample comprised PBMCs from the stem cell graft donor, obtained from the stem cell graft. The CDR3 DNA sequence: TGTGCCAGCAGCCCGTCGGAACCGGGACGGTTCACTGAAGCTTTCTTT. Translated, it gives CASSPSEPGRFTEAFF.